This T cell receptor beta chain was found in a study of regulatory T cells in long-lasting Graves disease. Study at large: Newly diagnosed Graves' patients had under 3 months of antithyroid drugs. Findings and caveats of the study: Those with persistent disease had in common more public clonotypes (about 3,000) than new patients (approximately 890). Persistent cases favored TRBV28, TRBJ1-2 and TRBJ2-5. It is possible that accuracy was reduced by the small size of the sample.

Time point noted: newly diagnosed GD, antithyroid drugs for less than 3 months. Researchers made the TCR library from RNA that was extracted from PBMCs. Many counts were recorded for this clonotype. Its antigen is undetermined. Both iRepertoire HTBI primers and Arm-PCR of CDR3 regions were used to build the TCR beta libraries. TCRdb ran MiXCR on the multiplex PCR reads and lists one entry per CDR3 protein. The repertoire has about 320,000 distinct CDR3 sequences, 18% of them found once; the top ten carry about 40%. J gave up 5 bases and V 4 bases, and 6 bases lay outside the gene matches. The length of the CDR3 is 15 residues. Germline assignment: CDR1 SGHRS and CDR2 YFSETQ.

The specimen comprised peripheral blood mononuclear cells (PBMCs), sampled at new diagnosis, from a patient treated with antithyroid drugs. This receptor was obtained from a female donor with Graves disease. This chain connects TRBV5-1 to TRBJ1-5; 10 bases fit TRBD1. CDR3 nucleotide sequence: TGCGCCAGCAGCCGGGACAGGGGTTTGTATCAGCCCCAGCATTTT. Amino acids: CASSRDRGLYQPQHF.